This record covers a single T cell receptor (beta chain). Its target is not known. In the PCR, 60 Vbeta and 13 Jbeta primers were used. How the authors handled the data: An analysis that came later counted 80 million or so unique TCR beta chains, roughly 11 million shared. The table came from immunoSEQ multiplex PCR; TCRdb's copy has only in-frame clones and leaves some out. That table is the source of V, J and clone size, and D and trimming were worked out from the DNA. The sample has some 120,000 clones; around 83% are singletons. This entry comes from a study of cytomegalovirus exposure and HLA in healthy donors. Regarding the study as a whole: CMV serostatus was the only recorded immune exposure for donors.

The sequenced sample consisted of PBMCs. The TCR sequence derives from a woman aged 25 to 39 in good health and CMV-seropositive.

CDR3 sequence: CASSYTYEQYF. CDR3 nucleotides: TGTGCCAGCAGTTATACCTACGAGCAGTACTTC. The chain has TRBV2 and TRBJ2-7; D uncertain. Per germline, CDR1 SNHLY and CDR2 FYNNEI. V was shortened by 5 bases and J by 2 bases, with 4 bases between the two germline ends. The CDR3 loop spans 11 amino acids.